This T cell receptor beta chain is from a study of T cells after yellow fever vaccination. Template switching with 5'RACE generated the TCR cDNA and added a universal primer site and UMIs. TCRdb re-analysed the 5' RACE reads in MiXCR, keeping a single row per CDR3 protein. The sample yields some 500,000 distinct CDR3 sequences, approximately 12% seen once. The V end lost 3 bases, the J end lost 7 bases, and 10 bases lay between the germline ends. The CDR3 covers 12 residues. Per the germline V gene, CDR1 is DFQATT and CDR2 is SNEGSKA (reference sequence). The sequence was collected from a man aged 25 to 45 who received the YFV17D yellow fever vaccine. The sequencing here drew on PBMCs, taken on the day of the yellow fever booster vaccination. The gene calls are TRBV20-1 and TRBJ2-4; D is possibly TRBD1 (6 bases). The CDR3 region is CSARTGWNIQYF. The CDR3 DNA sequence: TGCAGTGCTAGGACAGGTTGGAACATTCAGTACTTC.